This TCR beta chain came from a study of technical replicates of blood from several donors. Profiling relied on immunoSEQ multiplex PCR, and the TCRdb table lists in-frame clones only, not all of them. This sample has some 79,000 clones, with roughly 94% found just once. Germline lookup yields CDR1 MGHRA and CDR2 YSYEKL. This CDR3 is 18 amino acids long. Trimming at V came to 0 bases and at J to 5 bases, leaving 9 bases not matched to a gene. The sample comprised T cells isolated from PBMCs. The TCR comes from a human donor in good health. The chain employs TRBV4-1 and TRBJ2-7; 14 positions match TRBD2. CDR3 in DNA: TGCGCCAGCAGCCAAGATGAACTGGGACTAGCGGGAGTCGACGAGCAGTACTTC. Its translation: CASSQDELGLAGVDEQYF.